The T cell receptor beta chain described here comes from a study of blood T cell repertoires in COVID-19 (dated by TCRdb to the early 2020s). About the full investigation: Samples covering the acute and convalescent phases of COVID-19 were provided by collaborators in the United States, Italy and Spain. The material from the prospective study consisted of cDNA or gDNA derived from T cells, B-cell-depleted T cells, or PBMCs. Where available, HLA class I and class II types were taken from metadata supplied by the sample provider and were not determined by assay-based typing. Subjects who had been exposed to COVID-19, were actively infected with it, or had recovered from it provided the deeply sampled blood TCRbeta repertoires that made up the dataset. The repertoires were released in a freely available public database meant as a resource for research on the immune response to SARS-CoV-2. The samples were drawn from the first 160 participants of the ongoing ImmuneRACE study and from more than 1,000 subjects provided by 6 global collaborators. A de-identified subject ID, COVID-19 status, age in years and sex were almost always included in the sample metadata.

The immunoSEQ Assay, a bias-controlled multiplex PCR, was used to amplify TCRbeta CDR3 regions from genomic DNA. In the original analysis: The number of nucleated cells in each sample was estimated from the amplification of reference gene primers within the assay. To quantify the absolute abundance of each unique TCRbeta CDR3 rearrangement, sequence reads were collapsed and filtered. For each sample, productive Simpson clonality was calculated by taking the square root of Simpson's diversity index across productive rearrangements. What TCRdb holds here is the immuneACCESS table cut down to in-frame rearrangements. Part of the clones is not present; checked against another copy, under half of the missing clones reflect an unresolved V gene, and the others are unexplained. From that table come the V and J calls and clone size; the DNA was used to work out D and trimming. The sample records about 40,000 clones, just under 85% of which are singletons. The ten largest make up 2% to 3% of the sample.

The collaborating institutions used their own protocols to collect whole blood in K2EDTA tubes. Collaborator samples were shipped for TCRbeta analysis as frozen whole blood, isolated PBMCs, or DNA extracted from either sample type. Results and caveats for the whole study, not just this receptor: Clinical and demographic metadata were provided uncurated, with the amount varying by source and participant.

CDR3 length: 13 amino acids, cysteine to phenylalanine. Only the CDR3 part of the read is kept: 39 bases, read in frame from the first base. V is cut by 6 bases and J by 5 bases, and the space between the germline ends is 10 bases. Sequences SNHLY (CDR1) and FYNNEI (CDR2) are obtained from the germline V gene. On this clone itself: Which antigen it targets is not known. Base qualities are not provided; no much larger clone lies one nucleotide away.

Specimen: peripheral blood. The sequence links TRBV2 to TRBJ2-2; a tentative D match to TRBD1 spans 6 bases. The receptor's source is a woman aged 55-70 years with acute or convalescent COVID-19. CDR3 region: CASRLQGTGELFF. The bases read TGTGCCAGCAGATTACAGGGAACCGGGGAGCTGTTTTTT.